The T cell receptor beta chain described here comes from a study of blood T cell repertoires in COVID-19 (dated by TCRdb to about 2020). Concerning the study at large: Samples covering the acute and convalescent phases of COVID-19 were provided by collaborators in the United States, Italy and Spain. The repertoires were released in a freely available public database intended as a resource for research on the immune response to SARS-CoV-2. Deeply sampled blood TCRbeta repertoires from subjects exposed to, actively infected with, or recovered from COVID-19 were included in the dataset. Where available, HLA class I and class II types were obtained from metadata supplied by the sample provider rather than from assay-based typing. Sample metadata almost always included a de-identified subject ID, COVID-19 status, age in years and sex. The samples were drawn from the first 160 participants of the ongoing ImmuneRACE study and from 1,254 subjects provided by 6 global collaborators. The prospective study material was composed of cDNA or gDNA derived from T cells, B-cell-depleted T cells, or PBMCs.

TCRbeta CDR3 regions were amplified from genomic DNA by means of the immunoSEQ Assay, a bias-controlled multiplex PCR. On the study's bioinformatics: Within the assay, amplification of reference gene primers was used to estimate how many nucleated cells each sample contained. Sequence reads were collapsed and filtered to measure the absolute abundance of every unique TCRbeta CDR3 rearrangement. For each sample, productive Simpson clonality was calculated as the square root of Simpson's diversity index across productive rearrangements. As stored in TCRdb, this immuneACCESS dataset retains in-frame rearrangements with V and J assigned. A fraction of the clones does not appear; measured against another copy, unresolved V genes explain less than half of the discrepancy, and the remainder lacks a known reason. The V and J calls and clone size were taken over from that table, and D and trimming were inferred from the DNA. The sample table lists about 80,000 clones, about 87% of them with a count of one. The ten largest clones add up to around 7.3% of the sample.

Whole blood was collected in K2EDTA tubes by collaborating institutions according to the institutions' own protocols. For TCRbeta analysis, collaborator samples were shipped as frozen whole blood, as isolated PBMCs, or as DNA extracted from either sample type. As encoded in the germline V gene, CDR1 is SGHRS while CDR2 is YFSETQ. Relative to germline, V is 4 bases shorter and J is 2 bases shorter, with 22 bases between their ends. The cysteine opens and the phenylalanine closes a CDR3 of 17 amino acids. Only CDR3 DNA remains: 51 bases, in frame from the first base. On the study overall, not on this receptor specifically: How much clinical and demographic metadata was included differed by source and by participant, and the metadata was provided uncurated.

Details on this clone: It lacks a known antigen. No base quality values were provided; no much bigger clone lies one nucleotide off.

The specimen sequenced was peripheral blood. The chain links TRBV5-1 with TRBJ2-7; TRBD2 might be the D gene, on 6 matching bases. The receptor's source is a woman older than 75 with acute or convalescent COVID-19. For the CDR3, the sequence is CASSREGPTSSTYEQYF. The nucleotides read TGCGCCAGCAGCCGTGAGGGGCCAACTAGCTCAACCTACGAGCAGTACTTC.